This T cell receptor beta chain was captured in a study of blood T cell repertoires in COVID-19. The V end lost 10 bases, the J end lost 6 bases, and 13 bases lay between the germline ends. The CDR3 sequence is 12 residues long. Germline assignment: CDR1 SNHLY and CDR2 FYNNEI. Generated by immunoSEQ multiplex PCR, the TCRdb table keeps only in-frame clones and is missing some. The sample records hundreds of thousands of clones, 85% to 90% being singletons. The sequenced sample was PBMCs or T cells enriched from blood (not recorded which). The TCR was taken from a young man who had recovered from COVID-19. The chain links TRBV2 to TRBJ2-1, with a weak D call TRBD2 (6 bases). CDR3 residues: CATMRDSNEQFF. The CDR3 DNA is TGTGCCACCATGCGGGACTCCAATGAGCAGTTCTTC.